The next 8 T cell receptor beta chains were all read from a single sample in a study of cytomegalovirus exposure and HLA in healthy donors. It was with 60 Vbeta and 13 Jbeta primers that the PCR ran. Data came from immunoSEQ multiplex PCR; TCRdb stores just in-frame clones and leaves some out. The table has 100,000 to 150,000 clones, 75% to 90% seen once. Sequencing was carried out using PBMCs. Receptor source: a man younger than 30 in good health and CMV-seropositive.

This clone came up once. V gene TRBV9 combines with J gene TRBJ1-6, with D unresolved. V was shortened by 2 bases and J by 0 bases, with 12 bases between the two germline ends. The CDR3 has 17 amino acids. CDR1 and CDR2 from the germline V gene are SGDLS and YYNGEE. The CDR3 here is CASSVSGSSSYNSPLHF. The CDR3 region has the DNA TGTGCCAGCAGCGTTTCCGGGTCTAGCTCCTATAATTCACCCCTCCACTTT.

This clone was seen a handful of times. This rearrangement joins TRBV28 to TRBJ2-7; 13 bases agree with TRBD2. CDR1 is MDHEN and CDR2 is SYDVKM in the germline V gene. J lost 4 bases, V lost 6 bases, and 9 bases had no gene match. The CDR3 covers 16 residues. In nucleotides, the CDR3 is TGTGCCAGCAGCCCAGGACTAGCGGGGGTGACTTACGAGCAGTACTTC. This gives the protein CASSPGLAGVTYEQYF.

The CDR3 region is CASSRDSTYNQPQHF. The CDR3 DNA follows: TGTGCCAGCAGCCGGGACAGCACATACAATCAGCCCCAGCATTTT. The chain combines TRBV7-9 with TRBJ1-5; TRBD1 agrees at 7 bases. The germline CDR1 and CDR2 sequences are SEHNR and FQNEAQ (reference sequence). J gave up 3 bases and V 5 bases, and 7 bases lay outside the gene matches. The CDR3 contains 15 residues.

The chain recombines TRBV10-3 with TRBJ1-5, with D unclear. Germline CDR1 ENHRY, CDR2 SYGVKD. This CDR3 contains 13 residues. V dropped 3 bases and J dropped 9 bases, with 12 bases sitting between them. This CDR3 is CAISDDLGWPQHF. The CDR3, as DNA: TGTGCCATCAGTGATGATTTGGGCTGGCCCCAGCATTTT.

CDR3 in amino acids: CASSPGGWNEQYF. The CDR3, as DNA: TGTGCCAGCAGCCCCGGGGGGTGGAACGAGCAGTACTTC. V usage is TRBV6-6 and J usage is TRBJ2-7, with 7 positions matching TRBD2. The V segment lost 6 bases and the J segment 5 bases; nucleotides outside the gene matches: 7. Per the germline V gene, CDR1 is MNHNY and CDR2 is SVGAGI (reference sequence). The CDR3 totals 13 residues.

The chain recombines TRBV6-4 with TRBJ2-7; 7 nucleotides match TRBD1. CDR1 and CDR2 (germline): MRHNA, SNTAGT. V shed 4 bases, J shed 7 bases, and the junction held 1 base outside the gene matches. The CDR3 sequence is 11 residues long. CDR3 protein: CASSVQGEQYF. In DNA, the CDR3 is TGTGCCAGCAGTGTACAGGGGGAGCAGTACTTC.

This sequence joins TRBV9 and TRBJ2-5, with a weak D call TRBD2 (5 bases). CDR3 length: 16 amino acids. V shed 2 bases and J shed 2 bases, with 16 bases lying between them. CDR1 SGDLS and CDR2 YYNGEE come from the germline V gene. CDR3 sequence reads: CASSVGNLYQQETQYF. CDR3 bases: TGTGCCAGCAGCGTCGGGAACCTGTACCAACAAGAGACCCAGTACTTC.

CDR3 residues: CASSLATGPDYEQYF. Written as DNA, the CDR3 is TGCGCCAGCAGCTTGGCCACAGGCCCGGACTACGAGCAGTACTTC. The rearrangement links TRBV5-1 to TRBJ2-7, with D possibly TRBD1 on 5 matching bases. This CDR3 has 15 amino acids. The ends were cut back, 0 bases at V and 3 bases at J, with 13 bases in the middle. Germline values: CDR1 SGHRS, CDR2 YFSETQ.